The text below deals with one T cell receptor (beta chain). Its antigen is still unknown. A second PCR, run for roughly 7 to 11 cycles, used a sample-barcoded 5' primer plus a J-beta primer mix. Using its own MiXCR run on the 5' RACE reads, TCRdb lists one record per CDR3 protein. Among about a million distinct CDR3 sequences listed, around two fifths were seen once. With 0 bases removed from V and 5 bases from J, the gap between germline ends came to 15 bases. There are 16 residues in the CDR3. Germline-derived CDR1 and CDR2 are SGDLS and YYNGEE. The sample is drawn from a study of blood T cells in healthy people across ages. General study results and limits: In these data, TCR beta diversity tracked strongly with naive T cell percentage.

Each sample had at least 6 million PBMCs isolated. Sequenced: blood. The clonotype comes from a man aged 18 to 29 in good health. The genes are TRBV9 and TRBJ2-1, with a tentative D call TRBD2 (6 bases). The chain's CDR3 is CASSVGYGGVDNEQFF. CDR3 bases: TGTGCCAGCAGCGTAGGTTACGGGGGAGTCGACAATGAGCAGTTCTTC.